This is a list of T cell receptor beta chains from one sample in a study of blood T cell repertoires in COVID-19. Data came from immunoSEQ multiplex PCR; TCRdb stores just in-frame clones and leaves some out. The data show tens of thousands of clones, around 86% seen once. The sample consisted of peripheral blood. Receptor source: a human donor in a cohort sampled during active COVID-19. CDR3s include the opening cysteine and the closing phenylalanine or tryptophan. Fields, in order: CDR3 protein, CDR3 DNA, clone size, J gene, D gene, V gene. A D gene is named only where the DNA matches it firmly. Clone size is not always given. Where it is, it says once, few, many or a class for expanded clones.

CDR3: CASRRSSGWETQYF
DNA: TGTGCCAGCAGACGGTCTAGCGGGTGGGAGACCCAGTACTTC
size: once
J: TRBJ2-5
D: TRBD2
V: TRBV6-5

CDR3: CASRKGGAGEQYF
DNA: TGTGCCAGCAGGAAGGGGGGAGCGGGAGAGCAGTACTTC
size: NA
J: TRBJ2-7
D: NA
V: TRBV2

CDR3: CASSIMSGYEQYF
DNA: TGTGCCAGTAGTATAATGAGCGGGTACGAGCAGTACTTC
size: NA
J: TRBJ2-7
D: NA
V: TRBV19

CDR3: CASSPLAGIPDTQYF
DNA: TGCGCCAGCAGCCCCCTAGCGGGCATCCCAGATACGCAGTATTTT
size: NA
J: TRBJ2-3
D: TRBD2
V: TRBV4-1

CDR3: CAISESGRFEKLFF
DNA: TGTGCCATCAGTGAGTCGGGGCGATTTGAAAAACTGTTTTTT
size: NA
J: TRBJ1-4
D: NA
V: TRBV10-3

CDR3: CASSQNTVGEKLFF
DNA: TGCGCCAGCAGCCAGAACACAGTAGGAGAAAAACTGTTTTTT
size: NA
J: TRBJ1-4
D: NA
V: TRBV4-3

CDR3: CASSLGRVGYEQYF
DNA: TGTGCCAGCAGCCTCGGGAGGGTAGGCTACGAGCAGTACTTC
size: NA
J: TRBJ2-7
D: TRBD2
V: TRBV11-2

CDR3: CASSESGRSPLHF
DNA: TGTGCCAGCAGTGAGTCAGGGAGGTCACCCCTCCACTTT
size: NA
J: TRBJ1-6
D: NA
V: TRBV6-1

CDR3: CASSKAAVGAYEQYF
DNA: TGTGCCAGCAGCAAAGCGGCAGTTGGGGCCTACGAGCAGTACTTC
size: once
J: TRBJ2-7
D: NA
V: TRBV7-8

CDR3: CASSIAHGGGTEAFF
DNA: TGTGCCAGTAGTATCGCGCACGGTGGGGGGACTGAAGCTTTCTTT
size: NA
J: TRBJ1-1
D: NA
V: TRBV19